What follows are 14 T cell receptor beta chains derived from one specimen sequenced in a study of cytomegalovirus exposure and HLA in healthy donors. The PCR used 60 Vbeta and 13 Jbeta primers. Data came from immunoSEQ multiplex PCR; TCRdb stores just in-frame clones and leaves some out. The table has around 130,000 clones, 75% to 90% seen once. The sequencing input was PBMCs. All receptors derive from a woman in her thirties or forties in good health and CMV-seropositive.

This chain uses TRBV7-2 with TRBJ1-2; D possibly corresponds to TRBD1 (6 bases). CDR1 and CDR2 (germline): SGHTA, FQGNSA. The CDR3 consists of 15 residues. V lost 1 base and J 6 bases, leaving 15 bases between the germline ends. The CDR3 bases are TGTGCCAGCAGCTTAGATGGGGGCGGCTTTGATGGCTACACCTTC. Its protein is CASSLDGGGFDGYTF.

This clone was found once. A read error may produce the germline difference seen at one junction end. The chain employs TRBV7-7 and TRBJ2-5; 10 positions match TRBD2. CDR1 and CDR2 (germline): SSHAT, FNYEAQ (reference sequence). The CDR3 has 15 residues. The CDR3 sequence is CASSYSGGIQETQYF. For the CDR3, the DNA is TGTGCTAGCAGCTATAGCGGGGGGATACAAGAGACCCAGTACTTC.

The sample holds a few counts of this clone. The V call is TRBV27, the J call TRBJ1-2; 7 bases are a match to TRBD1. Germline CDR1 reads MNHEY; CDR2 reads SMNVEV (reference sequence). The trim removed 4 bases at V and 7 bases at J, leaving 9 bases unmatched. The CDR3 runs 14 residues. CDR3 in DNA: TGTGCCAGCAGTTCACGGGACAGTCCCCGTGGCTACACCTTC. Its protein product is CASSSRDSPRGYTF.

This chain uses TRBV5-6 with TRBJ1-5; no clear D. The germline V gene encodes CDR1 SGHDT and CDR2 YYEEEE. The CDR3 loop spans 13 amino acids. V was shortened by 2 bases and J by 6 bases, with 9 bases between the two germline ends. CDR3 sequence reads: CASSLSGSQPQHF. The CDR3 region has the DNA TGTGCCAGCAGCTTATCAGGATCTCAGCCCCAGCATTTT.

V gene TRBV7-6 combines with J gene TRBJ2-7; D possibly corresponds to TRBD2 (6 bases). Germline V gives CDR1 SGHVS, CDR2 FNYEAQ. Trimming cost V 5 bases and J 1 base, with 21 bases left between them. CDR3 length equals 17 residues. CDR3 amino acids: CASSGIPRGGVSYEQYF. In DNA form, the CDR3 reads TGTGCCAGCAGCGGCATCCCGCGGGGCGGAGTTTCCTACGAGCAGTACTTC.

This clone has just a few counts. This chain connects TRBV4-1 to TRBJ1-1; 9 positions agree with TRBD1. The V gene end was trimmed by 2 bases and the J gene end by 4 bases; junction bases not matched to a gene: 11. Germline V gene data show CDR1 as MGHRA and CDR2 as YSYEKL. This CDR3 comprises 17 residues. As DNA, the CDR3 is TGCGCCAGCAGCCAAAACCGGGACAGGGAATGGGGCACTGAAGCTTTCTTT. Amino acids: CASSQNRDREWGTEAFF.

The chain uses TRBV21-1 and TRBJ1-5; the table's D call, TRBD1, has no DNA check behind it. TRBV21-1 is deemed a pseudogene. This CDR3 is 15 amino acids long. CDR3 in amino acids: CASTRPGTANQPQHF. CDR3 in DNA: TGTGCCAGCACCAGACCCGGGACAGCAAATCAGCCCCAGCATTTT.

This chain uses TRBV5-4 with TRBJ1-2; 8 nucleotides align to TRBD1. After removal of 4 bases from V and 9 bases from J, the junction contained 8 bases not matched to a gene. CDR3 length: 13 amino acids. Germline V gene sequence: CDR1 SGHNT, CDR2 YYREEE (reference sequence). This chain's CDR3 is CASSPTGESSYTF. In DNA, the CDR3 is TGTGCCAGCAGCCCGACAGGGGAAAGCAGCTACACCTTC.

The rearrangement links TRBV10-3 to TRBJ2-2; 8 bases are shared with TRBD2. V gave up 7 bases and J gave up 6 bases; unmatched junction bases: 13. The V gene's germline CDR1 is ENHRY and CDR2 SYGVKD. This CDR3 has 16 amino acids. In nucleotides, the CDR3 is TGTGCCATCAAGTATACGGGGGGGGTCGGCGCCGGGGAGCTGTTTTTT. Encoded protein: CAIKYTGGVGAGELFF.

The rearrangement joins TRBV5-1 to TRBJ2-3; no reliable D call. V shed 5 bases and J shed 6 bases, with 13 bases lying between them. Germline values: CDR1 SGHRS, CDR2 YFSETQ. The CDR3 has 13 residues. The CDR3 sequence: CASRREVKDTQYF. As DNA, the CDR3 is TGCGCCAGCAGACGCGAAGTTAAGGATACGCAGTATTTT.

The chain carries TRBV28 and TRBJ1-4, with a weak D call TRBD1 (6 bases). V lost 5 bases, J lost 2 bases, and 12 bases lay in between. The CDR3 runs to 15 residues. Looked up from germline, CDR1 is MDHEN and CDR2 is SYDVKM. The CDR3 sequence is CASSEQGTTNEKLFF. The DNA of the CDR3 is TGTGCCAGCAGTGAACAGGGTACGACTAATGAAAAACTGTTTTTT.

This clone was counted once. This chain joins TRBV5-1 and TRBJ2-5; 8 positions agree with TRBD2. The CDR3 length is 13 residues. V dropped 5 bases and J dropped 5; count of bases not matched to a gene: 5. Per germline, CDR1 SGHRS and CDR2 YFSETQ. In nucleotides, the CDR3 is TGCGCCAGCAGGCCGGGGGGGGCCGAGACCCAGTACTTC. Translated, it gives CASRPGGAETQYF.

This chain joins TRBV28 and TRBJ1-5; 10 bases are shared with TRBD1. Trimming cost V 3 bases and J 6 bases; bases outside gene matches: 5. The CDR3 sequence is 15 residues long. Germline values: CDR1 MDHEN, CDR2 SYDVKM. DNA for the CDR3: TGTGCCAGCAGTTTTGACAGGGGGCTCGGTCAGCCCCAGCATTTT. Translating gives CASSFDRGLGQPQHF.

The chain recombines TRBV9 with TRBJ1-4; D is perhaps TRBD1 (6 bases). The germline V gene encodes CDR1 SGDLS and CDR2 YYNGEE. The V and J ends lost 4 bases and 5 bases respectively, with 15 bases between them. CDR3 length: 15 residues. CDR3 residues: CASSITGTSNEKLFF. The CDR3 DNA follows: TGTGCCAGCAGCATAACCGGGACATCGAATGAAAAACTGTTTTTT. The variable domain in full, completed from reference TRBV9 and TRBJ1-4, reads DSGVTQTPKHLITATGQRVTLRCSPRSGDLSVYWYQQSLDQGLQFLIQYYNGEERAKGNILERFSAQQFPDLHSELNLSSLELGDSALYFCASSITGTSNEKLFFGSGTQLSVL.